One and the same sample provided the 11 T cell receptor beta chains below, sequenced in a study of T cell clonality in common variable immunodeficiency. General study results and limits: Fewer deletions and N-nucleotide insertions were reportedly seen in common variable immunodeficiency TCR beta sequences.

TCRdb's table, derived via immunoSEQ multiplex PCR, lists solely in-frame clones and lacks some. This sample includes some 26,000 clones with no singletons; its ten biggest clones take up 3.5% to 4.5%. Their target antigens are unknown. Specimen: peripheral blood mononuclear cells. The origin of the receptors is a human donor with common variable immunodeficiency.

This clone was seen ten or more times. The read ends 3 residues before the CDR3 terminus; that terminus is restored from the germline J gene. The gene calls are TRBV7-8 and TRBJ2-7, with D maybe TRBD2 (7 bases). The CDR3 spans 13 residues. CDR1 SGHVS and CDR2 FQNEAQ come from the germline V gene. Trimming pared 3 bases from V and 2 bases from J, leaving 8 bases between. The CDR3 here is CASSLGGPYEQYF. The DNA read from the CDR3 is TGTGCCAGCAGCTTGGGGGGGCCCTACGAG.

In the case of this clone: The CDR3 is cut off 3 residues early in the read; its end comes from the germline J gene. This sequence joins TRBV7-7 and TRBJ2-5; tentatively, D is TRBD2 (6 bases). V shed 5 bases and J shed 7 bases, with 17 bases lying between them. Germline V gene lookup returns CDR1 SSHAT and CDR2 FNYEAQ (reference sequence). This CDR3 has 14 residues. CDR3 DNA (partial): TGTGCCAGCAGCGATGCGCGGGGTTCGGGGACC. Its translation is CASSDARGSGT. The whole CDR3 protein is CASSDARGSGTQYF.

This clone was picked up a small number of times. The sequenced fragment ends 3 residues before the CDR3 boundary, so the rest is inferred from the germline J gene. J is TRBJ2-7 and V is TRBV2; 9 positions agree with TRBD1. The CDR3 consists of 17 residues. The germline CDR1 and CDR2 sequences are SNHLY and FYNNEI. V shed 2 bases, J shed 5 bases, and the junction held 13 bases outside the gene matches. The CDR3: CASSERIAGQGNNEQYF. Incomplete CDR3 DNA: TGTGCCAGCAGTGAACGTATCGCGGGACAGGGTAACAACGAG.

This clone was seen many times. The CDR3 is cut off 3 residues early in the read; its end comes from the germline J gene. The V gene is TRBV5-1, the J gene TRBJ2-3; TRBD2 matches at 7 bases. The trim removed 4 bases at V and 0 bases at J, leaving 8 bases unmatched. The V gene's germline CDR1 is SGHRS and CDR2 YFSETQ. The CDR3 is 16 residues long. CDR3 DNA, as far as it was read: TGCGCCAGCAGCAGGCAGCGGGGTGCTAGCACAGATACG. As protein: CASSRQRGASTDT. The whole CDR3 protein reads CASSRQRGASTDTQYF.

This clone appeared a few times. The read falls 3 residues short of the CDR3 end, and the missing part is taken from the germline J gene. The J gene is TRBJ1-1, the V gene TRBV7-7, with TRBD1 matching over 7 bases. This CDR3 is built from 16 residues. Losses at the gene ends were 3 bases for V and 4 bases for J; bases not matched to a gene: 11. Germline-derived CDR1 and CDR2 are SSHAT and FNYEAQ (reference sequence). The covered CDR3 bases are TGTGCCAGCAGCTTGAAAGCGGGGGACAGAGGCACTGAA. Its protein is CASSLKAGDRGTE. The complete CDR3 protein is CASSLKAGDRGTEAFF.

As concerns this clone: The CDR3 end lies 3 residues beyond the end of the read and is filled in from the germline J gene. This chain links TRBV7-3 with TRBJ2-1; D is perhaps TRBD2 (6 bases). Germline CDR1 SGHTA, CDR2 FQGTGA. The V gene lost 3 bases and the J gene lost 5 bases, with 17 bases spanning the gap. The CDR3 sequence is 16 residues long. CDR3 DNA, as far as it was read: TGTGCCAGCAGCTTCAGCCGGGACGCGGGGAACAATGAG. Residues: CASSFSRDAGNNE. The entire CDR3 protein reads CASSFSRDAGNNEQFF.

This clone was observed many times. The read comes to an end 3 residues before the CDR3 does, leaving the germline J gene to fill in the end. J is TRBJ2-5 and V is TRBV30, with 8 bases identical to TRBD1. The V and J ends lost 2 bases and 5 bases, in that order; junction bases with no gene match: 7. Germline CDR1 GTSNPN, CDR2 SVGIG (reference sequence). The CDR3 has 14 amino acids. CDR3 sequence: CAWSRSGGAETQYF. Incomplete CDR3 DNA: TGTGCCTGGAGTCGGTCAGGGGGCGCCGAGACC. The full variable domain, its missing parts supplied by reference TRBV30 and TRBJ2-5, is SQTIHQWPATLVQPVGSPLSLECTVEGTSNPNLYWYRQAAGRGLQLLFYSVGIGQISSEVPQNLSASRPQDRQFILSSKKLLLSDSGFYLCAWSRSGGAETQYFGPGTRLLVL.

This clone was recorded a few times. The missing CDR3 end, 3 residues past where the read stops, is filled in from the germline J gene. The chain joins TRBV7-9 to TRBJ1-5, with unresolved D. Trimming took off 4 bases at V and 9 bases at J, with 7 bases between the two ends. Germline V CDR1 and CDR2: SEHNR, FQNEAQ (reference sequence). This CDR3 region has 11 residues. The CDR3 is CASSYEGPQHF. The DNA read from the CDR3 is TGTGCCAGCAGCTATGAGGGGCCC.

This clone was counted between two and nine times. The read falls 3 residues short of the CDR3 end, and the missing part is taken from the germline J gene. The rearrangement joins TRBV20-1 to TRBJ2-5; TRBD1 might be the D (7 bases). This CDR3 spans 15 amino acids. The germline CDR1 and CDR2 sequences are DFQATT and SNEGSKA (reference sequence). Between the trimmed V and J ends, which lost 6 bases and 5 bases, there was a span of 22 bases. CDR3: CSAPGGSGGRETQYF. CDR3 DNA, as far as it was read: TGCAGTGCCCCCGGTGGTTCAGGGGGGAGGGAGACC.

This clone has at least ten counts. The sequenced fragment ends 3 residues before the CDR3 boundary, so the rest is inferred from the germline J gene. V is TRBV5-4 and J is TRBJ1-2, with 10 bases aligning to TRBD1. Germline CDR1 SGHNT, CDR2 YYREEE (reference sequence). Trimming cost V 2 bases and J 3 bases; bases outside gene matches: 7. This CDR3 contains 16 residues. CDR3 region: CASSFGSGTGDYGYTF. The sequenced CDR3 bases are TGTGCCAGCAGCTTTGGGAGTGGGACAGGGGACTATGGC.

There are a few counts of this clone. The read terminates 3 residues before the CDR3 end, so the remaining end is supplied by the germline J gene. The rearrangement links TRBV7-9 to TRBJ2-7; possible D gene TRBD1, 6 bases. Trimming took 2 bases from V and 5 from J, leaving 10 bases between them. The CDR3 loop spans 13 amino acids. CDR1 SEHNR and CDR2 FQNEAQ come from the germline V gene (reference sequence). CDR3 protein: CASSLWTDHEQYF. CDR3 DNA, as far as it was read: TGTGCCAGCAGCTTATGGACAGACCACGAG.